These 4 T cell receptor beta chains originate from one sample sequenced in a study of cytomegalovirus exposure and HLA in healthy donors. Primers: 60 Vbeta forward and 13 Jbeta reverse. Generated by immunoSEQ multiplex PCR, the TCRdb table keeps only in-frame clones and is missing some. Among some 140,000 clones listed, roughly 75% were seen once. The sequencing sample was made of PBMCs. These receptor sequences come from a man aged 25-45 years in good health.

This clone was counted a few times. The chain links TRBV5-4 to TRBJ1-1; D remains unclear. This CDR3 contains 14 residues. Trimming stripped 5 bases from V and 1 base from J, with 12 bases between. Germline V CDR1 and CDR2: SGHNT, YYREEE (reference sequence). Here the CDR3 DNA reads TGTGCCAGCAGGGGCGGGAGCGCGAACACTGAAGCTTTCTTT. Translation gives CASRGGSANTEAFF.

DNA of the CDR3: TGTGCCAGCAGCTTAGCGGTTGGAGAGACCCAGTACTTC. Amino acids: CASSLAVGETQYF. This chain joins TRBV11-2 and TRBJ2-5; no firm D call. The germline V and J ends were trimmed by 1 base and 4 bases, with 7 bases remaining between them. This CDR3 is built from 13 residues. The germline V gene encodes CDR1 SGHAT and CDR2 FQNNGV.

The CDR3 loop is CASNGPRSEAFF. The CDR3 coding sequence is TGTGCCAGCAATGGTCCTCGCAGTGAAGCTTTCTTT. The J gene is TRBJ1-1, the V gene TRBV6-1; D is undetermined. CDR1 MNHNS and CDR2 SASEGT come from the germline V gene. The CDR3 has 12 residues. The V and J ends lost 7 bases and 7 bases respectively, with 13 bases between them.

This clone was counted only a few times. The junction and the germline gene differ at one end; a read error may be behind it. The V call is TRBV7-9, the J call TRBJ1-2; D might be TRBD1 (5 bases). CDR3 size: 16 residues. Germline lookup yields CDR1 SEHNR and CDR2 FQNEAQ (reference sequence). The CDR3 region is CSSSYPVRGGGYGYTF. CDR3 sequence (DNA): TGTTCCAGCAGCTACCCCGTGAGGGGAGGAGGCTATGGCTACACCTTC.